Included here is one TCR beta chain sequence, with context. This may be a read error: a much more frequent sequence differs by one nucleotide. The CDR3 has 14 residues. Hyperthyroidism counted as stable given no ophthalmopathy within 18 months of follow-up. Diagnostic conclusions were grounded in clinical symptoms, serum thyroxine, TRAb, thyroid ultrasound and orbital computed tomography. Out of 9.5 to 10 ml of fresh peripheral blood, PBMCs were obtained. This record belongs to a study of Graves' ophthalmopathy and Graves' hyperthyroidism. Study-level information: Peripheral blood (taken before any treatment) was collected at initial diagnosis.

The study amplified TCR beta CDR3 regions using RNA transcripts. After a first-round RT-PCR with HTBI primers, a second-round multiplex PCR was run. TCRdb reanalysed the multiplex PCR reads using MiXCR and keeps one entry per CDR3 protein. Counted here are just over 600,000 distinct CDR3 sequences, approximately 22% occurring once; the ten biggest clones make up around 7%. Sample: peripheral blood. The genes are TRBV12-3 or TRBV12-4 and TRBJ2-2, with 9 bases lining up with TRBD1. The receptor was isolated from a woman aged 18-29 years with stable Graves' hyperthyroidism. Some clones in this sample may be carry-over from other donors' samples. The CDR3 bases are TGTGCCAGCAGACAGGGGGCGCAAACCGGGGAGCTGTTGTTT. It specifies CASRQGAQTGELLF.